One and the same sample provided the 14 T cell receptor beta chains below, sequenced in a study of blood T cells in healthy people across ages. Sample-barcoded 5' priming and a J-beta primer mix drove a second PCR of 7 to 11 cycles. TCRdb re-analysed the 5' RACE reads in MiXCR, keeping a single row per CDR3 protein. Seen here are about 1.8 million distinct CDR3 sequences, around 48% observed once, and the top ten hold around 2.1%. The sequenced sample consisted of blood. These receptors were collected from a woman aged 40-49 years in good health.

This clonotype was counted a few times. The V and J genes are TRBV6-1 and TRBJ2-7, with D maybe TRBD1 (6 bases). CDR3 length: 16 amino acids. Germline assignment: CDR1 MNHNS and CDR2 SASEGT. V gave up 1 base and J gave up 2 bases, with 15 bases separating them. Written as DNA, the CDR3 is TGTGCCAGCAGTGAAGGGTTTGCAGGGGTACCCTACGAGCAGTACTTC. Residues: CASSEGFAGVPYEQYF.

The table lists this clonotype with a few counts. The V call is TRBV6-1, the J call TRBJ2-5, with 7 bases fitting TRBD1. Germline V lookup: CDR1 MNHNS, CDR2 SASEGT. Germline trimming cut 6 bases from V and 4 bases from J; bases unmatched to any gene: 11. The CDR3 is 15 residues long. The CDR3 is CASRDRATPGETQYF. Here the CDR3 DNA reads TGTGCCAGCAGAGACAGGGCCACACCGGGAGAGACCCAGTACTTC.

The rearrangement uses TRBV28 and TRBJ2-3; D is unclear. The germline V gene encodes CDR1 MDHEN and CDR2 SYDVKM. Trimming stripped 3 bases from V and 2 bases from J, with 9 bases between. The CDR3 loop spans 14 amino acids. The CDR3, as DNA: TGTGCCAGCAGTTTTGGGTCCTACACAGATACGCAGTATTTT. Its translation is CASSFGSYTDTQYF.

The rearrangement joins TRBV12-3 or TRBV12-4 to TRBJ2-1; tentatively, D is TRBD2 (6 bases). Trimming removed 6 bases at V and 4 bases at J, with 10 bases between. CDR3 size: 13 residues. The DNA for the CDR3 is TGTGCCAGCAGGACCCGGGGGTACAATGAGCAGTTCTTC. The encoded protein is CASRTRGYNEQFF.

CDR3 in DNA: TGCAGTGCTAGGGCGGTGGACAGGGCCAATGAGCAGTTCTTC. It is translated as CSARAVDRANEQFF. V is TRBV20-1 and J is TRBJ2-1, with 8 bases matching TRBD1. The trim removed 3 bases at V and 6 bases at J, leaving 7 bases unmatched. CDR3 length: 14 amino acids. Germline CDR1 reads DFQATT; CDR2 reads SNEGSKA (reference sequence).

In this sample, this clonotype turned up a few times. The chain's CDR3 is CSARPPSGTSLIDTQYF. The CDR3 DNA reads as TGCAGTGCTAGGCCTCCTTCCGGGACTAGTCTTATAGATACGCAGTATTTT. J is TRBJ2-3 and V is TRBV20-1, with 8 bases aligning to TRBD2. The junction had 16 bases not matched to a gene; V was cut back by 3 bases and J by 5 bases. CDR1 is DFQATT, CDR2 SNEGSKA, per germline (reference sequence). The CDR3 is made up of 17 amino acids.

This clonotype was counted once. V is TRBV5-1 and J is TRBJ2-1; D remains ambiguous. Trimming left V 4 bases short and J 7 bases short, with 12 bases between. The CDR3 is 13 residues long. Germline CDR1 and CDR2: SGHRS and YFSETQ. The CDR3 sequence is CASSQTGSNEQFF. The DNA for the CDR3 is TGCGCCAGCAGCCAGACCGGTTCGAATGAGCAGTTCTTC.

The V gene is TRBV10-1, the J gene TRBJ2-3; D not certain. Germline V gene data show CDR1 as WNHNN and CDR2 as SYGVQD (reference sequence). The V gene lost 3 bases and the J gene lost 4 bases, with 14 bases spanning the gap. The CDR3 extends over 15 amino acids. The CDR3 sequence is CASSDYRNDADTQYF. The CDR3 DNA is TGCGCCAGCAGTGATTACCGGAACGACGCAGATACGCAGTATTTT.

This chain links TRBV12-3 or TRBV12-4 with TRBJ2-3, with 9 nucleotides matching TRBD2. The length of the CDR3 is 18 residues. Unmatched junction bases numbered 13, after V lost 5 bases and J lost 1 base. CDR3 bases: TGTGCCAGCAGTGTCCCTATTAGCGGGGGCCTAGGCACAGATACGCAGTATTTT. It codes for CASSVPISGGLGTDTQYF.

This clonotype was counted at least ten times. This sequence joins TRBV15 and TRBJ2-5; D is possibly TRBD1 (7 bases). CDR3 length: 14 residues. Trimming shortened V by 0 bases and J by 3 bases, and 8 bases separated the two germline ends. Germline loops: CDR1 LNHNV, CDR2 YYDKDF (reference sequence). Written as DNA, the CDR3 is TGTGCCACCAGCAGAGACAGGGGGGAAGAGACCCAGTACTTC. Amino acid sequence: CATSRDRGEETQYF.

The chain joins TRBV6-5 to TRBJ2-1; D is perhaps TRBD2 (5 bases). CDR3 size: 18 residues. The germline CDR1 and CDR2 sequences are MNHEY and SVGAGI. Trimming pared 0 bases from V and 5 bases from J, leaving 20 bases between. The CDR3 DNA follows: TGTGCCAGCAGTTACTCGATCCCCCGGCTAGCTCCTCACAATGAGCAGTTCTTC. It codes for CASSYSIPRLAPHNEQFF.

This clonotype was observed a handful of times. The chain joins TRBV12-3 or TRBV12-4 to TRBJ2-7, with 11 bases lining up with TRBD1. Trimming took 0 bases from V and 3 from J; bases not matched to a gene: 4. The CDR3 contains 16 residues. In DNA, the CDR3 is TGTGCCAGCAGTTTAGCGGACAGGGGGCGCGACTACGAGCAGTACTTC. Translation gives CASSLADRGRDYEQYF.

Here the CDR3 reads CASSYGTGLYRKETQYF. CDR3 bases: TGTGCCAGCAGTTATGGGACAGGGTTGTACCGGAAAGAGACCCAGTACTTC. The chain couples TRBV28 to TRBJ2-5; 9 bases match TRBD1. With 4 bases clipped from V and 3 bases from J, the junction kept 12 bases outside the gene matches. CDR1 is MDHEN, CDR2 SYDVKM, per germline. This CDR3 spans 17 amino acids.

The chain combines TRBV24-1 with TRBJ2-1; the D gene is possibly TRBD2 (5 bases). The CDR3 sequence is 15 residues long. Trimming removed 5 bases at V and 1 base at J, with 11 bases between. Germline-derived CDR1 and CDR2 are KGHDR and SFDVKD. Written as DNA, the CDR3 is TGTGCCACCAGTGCCCTGGACTTATCCTACAATGAGCAGTTCTTC. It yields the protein CATSALDLSYNEQFF.